This T cell receptor beta chain was retrieved from a study of Graves' ophthalmopathy and Graves' hyperthyroidism. Study-wide findings and caveats: Blood contained most expanded thyroid clonotypes exceeding 0.001 frequency.

V lost 5 bases and J lost 4, with 17 bases in between. CDR3 length: 15 residues. The germline CDR1 and CDR2 sequences are SEHNR and FQNEAQ (reference sequence). Clinical symptoms and serum thyroxine were used for diagnosis; TRAb, thyroid ultrasound and orbital computed tomography were also relied on. TCR beta CDR3 regions were amplified from RNA transcripts. The authors performed first-round RT-PCR with HTBI primers and then a second-round multiplex PCR. MiXCR was run by TCRdb on the multiplex PCR reads, yielding one entry per CDR3 protein. The data hold approximately 1.2 million distinct CDR3 sequences, with about two fifths observed a single time. This clonotype was picked up one time. Its specificity is unknown.

The clonotype comes from an adult man with Graves' hyperthyroidism. The V call is TRBV7-9, the J call TRBJ1-1, with a possible D match to TRBD1 (6 bases). Sequenced: peripheral blood or thyroid tissue (not recorded which). The CDR3 reads CASSLSGGAVTEAFF. In DNA, the CDR3 is TGTGCCAGCAGCCTCAGTGGGGGGGCCGTCACTGAAGCTTTCTTT.